These 15 T cell receptor beta chains came from one sample sequenced in a study of T-cell memory formation after mild COVID-19. MiXCR was run by TCRdb on the 5' RACE reads, yielding one entry per CDR3 protein. This sample yields a few hundred thousand distinct CDR3 sequences, of which approximately 20% are seen a single time; roughly 21% belongs to the top ten. Sequencing used PBMCs or a T cell subset sorted from them (not recorded which). The receptor source for this set is a man aged 18-30 years who had mild COVID-19 (a few samples of this study predate the infection). Cell type and time point are not known.

This clonotype was found a few times. The chain is built from TRBV7-3 and TRBJ2-5, with 8 bases fitting TRBD2. Per the germline V gene, CDR1 is SGHTA and CDR2 is FQGTGA. The CDR3 runs 14 residues. V trimming: 4 bases; J trimming: 0 bases; junction bases outside the gene matches: 1. Here the CDR3 DNA reads TGTGCCAGCAGCTCGGGGGGGGACCAAGAGACCCAGTACTTC. Its translation is CASSSGGDQETQYF.

V and J are TRBV7-2 and TRBJ2-5; 9 nucleotides match TRBD2. Germline V gene data show CDR1 as SGHTA and CDR2 as FQGNSA. Trimming removed 2 bases from V and 7 bases from J; junction bases left unmatched: 8. This CDR3 spans 15 amino acids. CDR3 coding DNA: TGTGCCAGCAGCTTAACTGCGGGGGGGCCGGGGACCCAGTACTTC. Encoded protein: CASSLTAGGPGTQYF.

The V and J genes are TRBV5-1 and TRBJ2-3, with 9 bases identical to TRBD1. V shed 0 bases and J 2 bases; nucleotides not matched to a gene: 1. The germline V gene encodes CDR1 SGHRS and CDR2 YFSETQ. CDR3 size: 15 residues. The CDR3 sequence is CASSLGDRVTDTQYF. The CDR3 DNA is TGCGCCAGCAGCTTGGGGGACAGGGTCACAGATACGCAGTATTTT.

This chain joins TRBV18 and TRBJ1-6; maybe TRBD1 (5 bases). The CDR3 covers 15 residues. CDR1 is KGHSH, CDR2 LQKENI, per germline. V was shortened by 3 bases and J by 5 bases, with 11 bases between the two germline ends. CDR3 residues: CASSPLGANNSPLHF. CDR3 coding DNA: TGTGCCAGCTCACCCCTTGGGGCAAATAATTCACCCCTCCACTTT.

The V and J genes are TRBV4-3 and TRBJ1-4; a weak D match, TRBD1 (5 bases). Per germline, CDR1 LGHNA and CDR2 YSLEER. This CDR3 contains 15 residues. V lost 1 base to trimming and J lost 4 bases, with 10 bases between them. CDR3 bases: TGCGCCAGCAGCCAAGTCAGGGCCCTTAATGAAAAACTGTTTTTT. Translated, it gives CASSQVRALNEKLFF.

This clonotype was detected a few times. J is TRBJ2-7 and V is TRBV6-1; unclear D gene. The germline CDR1 and CDR2 sequences are MNHNS and SASEGT. This CDR3 contains 14 residues. The V gene lost 1 base and the J gene lost 0 bases, with 7 bases spanning the gap. In DNA form, the CDR3 reads TGTGCCAGCAGTGAAGGAGCCTTCTCCTACGAGCAGTACTTC. As protein: CASSEGAFSYEQYF.

V is TRBV14 and J is TRBJ1-1, with unresolved D. The germline gives CDR1 SGHDN, CDR2 FVKESK. V lost 4 bases and J lost 1, with 7 bases in between. CDR3 length: 13 amino acids. The CDR3: CASSRFKNTEAFF. CDR3 DNA sequence: TGTGCCAGCAGCCGATTCAAGAACACTGAAGCTTTCTTT.

The chain has TRBV7-3 and TRBJ2-1, with D tentatively TRBD1 or TRBD2 (5 bases each). The V and J ends lost 0 bases and 5 bases respectively, with 14 bases between them. Germline V gene lookup returns CDR1 SGHTA and CDR2 FQGTGA. CDR3 length: 16 residues. CDR3 loop: CASSLTPGTPNNEQFF. For the CDR3, the DNA is TGTGCCAGCAGCTTAACACCCGGGACGCCTAACAATGAGCAGTTCTTC.

Only a few counts were recorded for this clonotype. CDR3 sequence reads: CASSQGRGSPNQPQHF. CDR3 nucleotides: TGCGCCAGCAGCCAGGGAAGGGGAAGTCCCAATCAGCCCCAGCATTTT. The V gene is TRBV4-1, the J gene TRBJ1-5, with D maybe TRBD1 (5 bases). This CDR3 contains 16 residues. Germline assignment: CDR1 MGHRA and CDR2 YSYEKL. The V and J ends lost 3 bases and 3 bases respectively, with 15 bases between them.

The chain is built from TRBV6-2 or TRBV6-3 and TRBJ2-4; 8 bases match TRBD1. CDR1 MNHEY and CDR2 SVGEGT come from the germline V gene. J lost 6 bases, V lost 2 bases, and 3 bases had no gene match. The CDR3 is 14 residues long. The CDR3 sequence: CASSYAGQGNIQYF. For the CDR3, the DNA is TGTGCCAGCAGTTACGCCGGACAGGGAAACATTCAGTACTTC.

The chain couples TRBV9 to TRBJ2-5; D possibly corresponds to TRBD1 (5 bases). This CDR3 is 13 amino acids long. CDR1 and CDR2 from the germline V gene are SGDLS and YYNGEE. The germline V and J ends were trimmed by 2 bases and 5 bases, with 10 bases remaining between them. The DNA of the CDR3 is TGTGCCAGCAGCGTTCAGGGTACGGAGACCCAGTACTTC. Its translation: CASSVQGTETQYF.

This clonotype was seen only a few times. This chain connects TRBV7-9 to TRBJ1-1; D unresolved. The V gene's germline CDR1 is SEHNR and CDR2 FQNEAQ (reference sequence). The CDR3 totals 13 residues. Trimming left V 5 bases short and J 8 bases short, with 15 bases between. The CDR3 reads CASSQVAAAEAFF. The CDR3 coding sequence is TGTGCCAGCAGCCAGGTGGCAGCCGCGGAAGCTTTCTTT.

This clonotype has only a few counts. V usage is TRBV6-2 or TRBV6-3 and J usage is TRBJ2-2, with D perhaps matching TRBD1 (6 bases). Germline CDR1 reads MNHEY; CDR2 reads SVGEGT. The CDR3 contains 14 residues. V was trimmed by 1 base and J by 6 bases, leaving 9 bases between them. The CDR3 DNA is TGTGCCAGCAGTTACTGGGACATCTCCGGGGAGCTGTTTTTT. This encodes CASSYWDISGELFF.

The chain uses TRBV20-1 and TRBJ2-5; no definite D call. The CDR3 is made up of 13 amino acids. V lost 0 bases and J 5 bases, leaving 10 bases between the germline ends. Looked up from germline, CDR1 is DFQATT and CDR2 is SNEGSKA (reference sequence). The CDR3 reads CSARDLAAETQYF. As DNA, the CDR3 is TGCAGTGCTAGAGATTTGGCTGCGGAGACCCAGTACTTC.

The chain combines TRBV9 with TRBJ2-5, with a tentative D call TRBD2 (6 bases). Germline CDR1 reads SGDLS; CDR2 reads YYNGEE. V lost 2 bases and J 6 bases, leaving 17 bases between the germline ends. The CDR3 is 15 residues long. The CDR3 region is CASSVGRGEGKTQYF. The CDR3 region has the DNA TGTGCCAGCAGCGTGGGGCGGGGCGAGGGAAAGACCCAGTACTTC.